Below, 9 T cell receptor beta chains from the same sample are listed, as sequenced in a study of Tregs in tolerant kidney transplant recipients. Profiled with immunoSEQ multiplex PCR; TCRdb holds only in-frame clones, not every one. The clone table shows roughly 48,000 clones, with the ten largest holding about 0.85%. The source material was CD4+ T cells from blood, sampled before the transplant. These receptors originate from a human donor who received a combined kidney and bone marrow transplant.

Note on this clone: The read terminates 3 residues ahead of where the CDR3 ends, so the germline J gene completes it. The gene calls are TRBV2 and TRBJ1-4; D possibly corresponds to TRBD1 (6 bases). This CDR3 has 15 amino acids. Germline V lookup: CDR1 SNHLY, CDR2 FYNNEI. V dropped 4 bases and J dropped 5 bases, with 14 bases sitting between them. CDR3 loop: CASSVDRRRNEKLFF. The CDR3 DNA, read in part, is TGTGCCAGCAGTGTAGACAGGCGGCGAAATGAAAAA. The whole variable domain, filled in from reference TRBV2 and TRBJ1-4, reads EPEVTQTPSHQVTQMGQEVILRCVPISNHLYFYWYRQILGQKVEFLVSFYNNEISEKSEIFDDQFSVERPDGSNFTLKIRSTKLEDSAMYFCASSVDRRRNEKLFFGSGTQLSVL.

Concerning this clone: The read ends 3 residues early relative to the CDR3; the germline J gene fills the gap. The chain recombines TRBV7-9 with TRBJ1-1, with D possibly matching TRBD1 (6 bases). Trimming shortened V by 1 base and J by 5 bases, and 14 bases separated the two germline ends. Germline values: CDR1 SEHNR, CDR2 FQNEAQ (reference sequence). This CDR3 is 15 amino acids long. The CDR3 loop reads CASSLGAGVRTEAFF. The DNA read from the CDR3 is TGTGCCAGCAGCTTAGGGGCAGGGGTGAGAACTGAA.

As to this clone: Coverage ceases 3 residues before the CDR3 finishes, and the germline J gene fills in the end. V usage is TRBV6-2 or TRBV6-3 and J usage is TRBJ2-3, with TRBD1 matching 8 bases. The CDR3 is made up of 17 amino acids. The germline CDR1 and CDR2 sequences are MNHEY and SVGEGT. With V trimmed by 2 bases and J by 4 bases, 11 bases remained unmatched. CDR3 DNA (partial): TGTGCCAGCAGTTACCCTCCGACAGGGGTGAAGGCAGATACG. Amino acids: CASSYPPTGVKADT. The full CDR3 is CASSYPPTGVKADTQYF.

A word on this clone: The read comes to an end 3 residues before the CDR3 does, leaving the germline J gene to fill in the end. The chain links TRBV19 to TRBJ1-1; tentatively, D is TRBD1 (6 bases). Trimming pared 5 bases from V and 3 bases from J, leaving 10 bases between. This CDR3 region has 13 residues. Germline V gene sequence: CDR1 LNHDA, CDR2 SQIVND (reference sequence). The CDR3 DNA, read in part, is TGTGCCAGTAGTCGGACAGAATACACTGAA. Encoded protein: CASSRTEYTE. The complete CDR3 sequence is CASSRTEYTEAFF.

Points on this clone: The CDR3 end lies 3 residues beyond the end of the read and is filled in from the germline J gene. The V and J genes are TRBV29-1 and TRBJ1-3; unclear D gene. Trimming took 4 bases from V and 1 from J, leaving 8 bases between them. Looked up from germline, CDR1 is SQVTM and CDR2 is ANQGSEA. The CDR3 is 13 amino acids. The CDR3 is CSVAEGSGNTIYF. The covered CDR3 bases are TGCAGCGTTGCTGAGGGTTCTGGAAACACC.

Regarding this clone: The read ends 3 residues early relative to the CDR3; the germline J gene fills the gap. V usage is TRBV2 and J usage is TRBJ2-7, with 7 bases lining up with TRBD1. Trimming took 4 bases from V and 2 from J; bases not matched to a gene: 5. The CDR3 loop spans 14 amino acids. From germline, CDR1 is SNHLY and CDR2 FYNNEI. The CDR3 is CASSAWTGTYEQYF. CDR3 bases read: TGTGCCAGCAGTGCCTGGACAGGAACCTACGAG.

On this clone: The read ends 3 residues shy of where the CDR3 ends; the end is completed using the germline J gene. The chain carries TRBV7-3 and TRBJ2-6; TRBD1 is a possible D gene (5 bases). The CDR3 length is 15 residues. Between the trimmed V and J ends, which lost 5 bases and 0 bases, there was a span of 8 bases. CDR1 and CDR2 from the germline V gene are SGHTA and FQGTGA. The DNA read from the CDR3 is TGTGCCAGCAGCCGTGACAGCTCTGGGGCCAACGTC. Its protein product is CASSRDSSGANV. The full CDR3 sequence reads CASSRDSSGANVLTF.

As for this clone: The CDR3 goes on 3 residues after the read ends, and that part is filled in from the germline J gene. The V call is TRBV5-1, the J call TRBJ2-7; possibly TRBD1 for D (5 bases). Per germline, CDR1 SGHRS and CDR2 YFSETQ. Trimming took 0 bases from V and 0 from J, leaving 19 bases between them. The CDR3 has 18 residues. Partial CDR3 DNA: TGCGCCAGCAGCTTGGTAGTAAGAACAGGCGGCGGCTCCTACGAG. Protein: CASSLVVRTGGGSYE. From start to end, the CDR3 is CASSLVVRTGGGSYEQYF.

Comments on this clone: The read finishes 3 residues shy of the CDR3 end, and the germline J gene is used to complete it. The gene calls are TRBV7-8 and TRBJ1-2; the match to TRBD1 covers 7 bases. The CDR3 loop spans 15 amino acids. Trimming took 3 bases from V and 4 from J; bases not matched to a gene: 8. The germline V gene encodes CDR1 SGHVS and CDR2 FQNEAQ. Partial CDR3 DNA: TGTGCCAGCAGCTTGGGAGGGGGCGCCGGCTATGGC. Its protein is CASSLGGGAGYG. The entire CDR3 is CASSLGGGAGYGYTF.